The clone carrying this T cell receptor (beta chain) was picked up a small number of times. Trimming took 1 base from V and 7 from J, leaving 10 bases between them. CDR3 length equals 14 residues. Looked up from germline, CDR1 is SEHNR and CDR2 is FQNEAQ (reference sequence). The data were taken from a study of response to subunit inactivated influenza vaccine. TCRdb re-analysed the RT-PCR reads in MiXCR, keeping a single row per CDR3 protein. The table lists roughly 150,000 distinct CDR3 sequences, about 11% of them singletons. The J gene is TRBJ2-2, the V gene TRBV7-9; TRBD1 is a possible D gene (6 bases). Sequences were derived from non-naive T cells sorted from PBMCs, sampled about 6 weeks after vaccination. The TCR originated in a man aged 50-60 years who received an inactivated influenza vaccine. Here the CDR3 reads CASSLGGHNGELFF. The CDR3, as DNA: TGTGCCAGCAGCTTAGGGGGACACAACGGGGAGCTGTTTTTT. Looking up the rest from reference TRBV7-9 and TRBJ2-2 gives the full variable domain: DTGVSQNPRHKITKRGQNVTFRCDPISEHNRLYWYRQTLGQGPEFLTYFQNEAQLEKSRLLSDRFSAERPKGSFSTLEIQRTEQGDSAMYLCASSLGGHNGELFFGEGSRLTVL.